One sample yielded the 29 T cell receptor beta chains listed below, sequenced in a study of blood T cell repertoires in COVID-19. Assay: immunoSEQ multiplex PCR; the TCRdb copy retains only in-frame clones and omits some. The repertoire holds more than 110,000 clones, with around 80% as singletons. Source material: peripheral blood. The receptors were gathered from a man of 80 years or more with acute or convalescent COVID-19.

In its sample, this clone was seen a few times. The chain has TRBV11-2 and TRBJ2-1; weak D call: TRBD1 (6 bases). V was cut by 2 bases and J by 4 bases, with 9 bases left in between. CDR3 length equals 14 residues. Germline V CDR1 and CDR2: SGHAT, FQNNGV. The CDR3 region is CASSLTGQYNEQFF. The DNA for the CDR3 is TGTGCCAGCAGCTTAACAGGGCAGTACAATGAGCAGTTCTTC.

The chain is built from TRBV27 and TRBJ2-2, with 8 bases lining up with TRBD2. The CDR3 is 18 residues long. V was pared by 3 bases and J by 0 bases, with 9 bases of the junction left unmatched. Germline values: CDR1 MNHEY, CDR2 SMNVEV (reference sequence). The CDR3 nucleotides read TGTGCCAGCAGTTTCTTCACTAGCGGCCCCACGAACACCGGGGAGCTGTTTTTT. This translates into CASSFFTSGPTNTGELFF.

In DNA, the CDR3 is TGCGCCAGCAGCCCAACAACCGGGACCGGGGAGCTGTTTTTT. Translating it yields CASSPTTGTGELFF. V is TRBV5-1 and J is TRBJ2-2; D remains ambiguous. Germline V CDR1 and CDR2: SGHRS, YFSETQ. The length of the CDR3 is 14 residues. V shed 4 bases and J shed 5 bases, with 12 bases lying between them.

The chain employs TRBV19 and TRBJ1-1; 8 positions agree with TRBD1. The CDR3 has 16 residues. V dropped 6 bases and J dropped 0; count of bases not matched to a gene: 9. From germline, CDR1 is LNHDA and CDR2 SQIVND (reference sequence). The CDR3 is CASRRGTGLLNTEAFF. CDR3 nucleotides: TGTGCCAGTAGACGGGGGACAGGCCTTTTGAACACTGAAGCTTTCTTT.

The rearrangement joins TRBV5-6 to TRBJ1-1; TRBD1 matches at 12 bases. After removal of 4 bases from V and 8 bases from J, the junction contained 6 bases not matched to a gene. This CDR3 is 14 amino acids long. Germline V gene data show CDR1 as SGHDT and CDR2 as YYEEEE. CDR3 bases: TGTGCCAGCAGCCCGGGACAGGGGGCCAGAGAAGCTTTCTTT. This encodes CASSPGQGAREAFF.

The gene calls are TRBV5-4 and TRBJ2-2; D might be TRBD2 (6 bases). This CDR3 contains 17 residues. Trimming removed 4 bases from V and 1 base from J, with 17 bases in between. Germline V gene data show CDR1 as SGHNT and CDR2 as YYREEE (reference sequence). CDR3 protein: CASSHLSAAGNTGELFF. DNA of the CDR3: TGTGCCAGCAGCCACCTGAGCGCAGCGGGGAACACCGGGGAGCTGTTTTTT.

This chain joins TRBV3-1 (or the pseudogene TRBV3-2) and TRBJ1-4; tentatively, D is TRBD1 (5 bases). Trimming stripped 4 bases from V and 8 bases from J, with 8 bases between. Germline CDR1 is LGHDT and CDR2 is YNNKEL (reference sequence). The CDR3 is made up of 12 amino acids. CDR3 nucleotide sequence: TGTGCCAGCAGCCCAGGGCCAGAAAAACTGTTTTTT. Translation: CASSPGPEKLFF.

This rearrangement joins TRBV7-2 to TRBJ2-4, with 8 bases aligning to TRBD1. With 5 bases clipped from V and 2 bases from J, the junction kept 2 bases outside the gene matches. This CDR3 has 14 amino acids. Germline CDR1 reads SGHTA; CDR2 reads FQGNSA. The CDR3 loop is CASSPGGTKNIQYF. The CDR3 DNA reads as TGTGCCAGCAGCCCAGGGGGCACCAAAAACATTCAGTACTTC. The whole variable domain, filled in from reference TRBV7-2 and TRBJ2-4, reads GAGVSQSPSNKVTEKGKDVELRCDPISGHTALYWYRQSLGQGLEFLIYFQGNSAPDKSGLPSDRFSAERTGGSVSTLTIQRTQQEDSAVYLCASSPGGTKNIQYFGAGTRLSVL.

This clone turned up a few times. The chain links TRBV3-1 (or the pseudogene TRBV3-2) to TRBJ1-6, with D uncertain. From germline, CDR1 is LGHDT and CDR2 YNNKEL (reference sequence). This CDR3 comprises 15 residues. Trimming pared 0 bases from V and 8 bases from J, leaving 11 bases between. CDR3 sequence (DNA): TGTGCCAGCAGCCAAGATTCTAGTGCTGATTCACCCCTCCACTTT. Residues: CASSQDSSADSPLHF.

This sequence joins TRBV5-6 and TRBJ1-3; possibly TRBD1 for D (5 bases). This CDR3 has 14 amino acids. Looked up from germline, CDR1 is SGHDT and CDR2 is YYEEEE. V lost 2 bases to trimming and J lost 1 base, with 7 bases between them. Here the CDR3 reads CASSFRASGNTIYF. DNA for the CDR3: TGTGCCAGCAGCTTCAGGGCATCTGGAAACACCATATATTTT. The full variable domain, its missing parts supplied by reference TRBV5-6 and TRBJ1-3, is DAGVTQSPTHLIKTRGQQVTLRCSPKSGHDTVSWYQQALGQGPQFIFQYYEEEERQRGNFPDRFSGHQFPNYSSELNVNALLLGDSALYLCASSFRASGNTIYFGEGSWLTVV.

The chain carries TRBV7-9 and TRBJ2-5; 10 bases are a match to TRBD2. Per the germline V gene, CDR1 is SEHNR and CDR2 is FQNEAQ (reference sequence). The V gene end was trimmed by 6 bases and the J gene end by 5 bases; junction bases not matched to a gene: 9. The CDR3 runs 15 residues. CDR3 bases: TGTGCCAGCAGTTCAAACTCGGGACTAGCGGAGACCCAGTACTTC. This sequence encodes CASSSNSGLAETQYF.

This clone has more than one count but fewer than ten. This chain joins TRBV11-3 and TRBJ1-2, with 7 bases fitting TRBD1. The CDR3 is 14 amino acids. With V trimmed by 6 bases and J by 2 bases, 6 bases remained unmatched. Germline V gene lookup returns CDR1 SGHNT and CDR2 YENEEA. CDR3 region: CASSNTGANYGYTF. The CDR3 nucleotides read TGTGCCAGCAGTAATACAGGGGCCAACTATGGCTACACCTTC.

This clone was seen a single time. The chain couples TRBV2 to TRBJ1-4; D remains unclear. The CDR3 is 14 amino acids. V dropped 5 bases and J dropped 8 bases, with 15 bases sitting between them. Germline CDR1 SNHLY, CDR2 FYNNEI. CDR3 coding DNA: TGTGCCAGCAGTCGGACGAGGGATCACGAAAAACTGTTTTTT. This encodes CASSRTRDHEKLFF.

The chain couples TRBV4-1 to TRBJ2-1; 10 bases match TRBD2. J gave up 4 bases and V 2 bases, and 2 bases lay outside the gene matches. Germline-derived CDR1 and CDR2 are MGHRA and YSYEKL. The CDR3 totals 15 residues. The CDR3 bases are TGCGCCAGCAGCCAACTAGCGGGGGCGTACAATGAGCAGTTCTTC. It yields the protein CASSQLAGAYNEQFF.

The chain carries TRBV19 and TRBJ2-5, with D perhaps TRBD1 (6 bases). CDR1 is LNHDA, CDR2 SQIVND, per germline (reference sequence). The CDR3 is made up of 13 amino acids. Deletions cut 6 bases from V and 4 bases from J, with 12 bases between. CDR3 bases: TGTGCCAGTAGCCTCGGACAGTTAGAGACCCAGTACTTC. Protein product: CASSLGQLETQYF.

The chain has TRBV7-8 and TRBJ2-2; the match to TRBD1 covers 7 bases. V gave up 5 bases and J gave up 8 bases; unmatched junction bases: 11. CDR3 length: 15 residues. The germline CDR1 and CDR2 sequences are SGHVS and FQNEAQ. CDR3 in amino acids: CASSQGTALTGELFF. The CDR3, as DNA: TGTGCCAGCAGCCAAGGGACAGCTCTAACGGGGGAGCTGTTTTTT. The whole variable domain, remainder taken from reference TRBV7-8 and TRBJ2-2, is GAGVSQSPRYKVAKRGQDVALRCDPISGHVSLFWYQQALGQGPEFLTYFQNEAQLDKSGLPSDRFFAERPEGSVSTLKIQRTQQEDSAVYLCASSQGTALTGELFFGEGSRLTVL.

The J gene is TRBJ1-1, the V gene TRBV6-6; the match to TRBD1 covers 9 bases. Germline-derived CDR1 and CDR2 are MNHNY and SVGAGI (reference sequence). This CDR3 spans 15 amino acids. Trimming removed 5 bases from V and 5 bases from J; junction bases left unmatched: 9. The CDR3 bases are TGTGCCAGCAGTACAGCCGGGACAGGGAGAACTGAAGCTTTCTTT. Translated, it gives CASSTAGTGRTEAFF.

The gene calls are TRBV10-3 and TRBJ2-5; 14 nucleotides match TRBD2. The CDR3 runs 19 residues. The V segment lost 2 bases and the J segment 4 bases; nucleotides outside the gene matches: 12. The germline V gene has CDR1 ENHRY and CDR2 SYGVKD. Here the CDR3 reads CAISEPPGLAGARRETQYF. CDR3 in DNA: TGTGCCATCAGTGAGCCCCCGGGACTAGCGGGGGCGCGGAGAGAGACCCAGTACTTC.

This chain joins TRBV28 and TRBJ1-4; D unresolved. V dropped 5 bases and J dropped 8 bases, with 18 bases sitting between them. The CDR3 is 15 residues long. Germline V CDR1 and CDR2: MDHEN, SYDVKM. The CDR3 sequence is CASSPTTPYEEKLFF. The CDR3 DNA reads TGTGCCAGCAGTCCGACGACTCCCTACGAGGAAAAACTGTTTTTT.

The chain recombines TRBV28 with TRBJ2-7, with 10 positions matching TRBD1. CDR3 length equals 15 residues. The J segment lost 3 bases and the V segment lost 7 bases, leaving 9 bases of the junction unmatched. Germline values: CDR1 MDHEN, CDR2 SYDVKM. CDR3 in amino acids: CASTRTGGPYYEQYF. The CDR3 nucleotides are TGTGCCAGCACCCGGACAGGGGGACCTTACTACGAGCAGTACTTC. Variable domain in full (rest from reference TRBV28 and TRBJ2-7): DVKVTQSSRYLVKRTGEKVFLECVQDMDHENMFWYRQDPGLGLRLIYFSYDVKMKEKGDIPEGYSVSREKKERFSLILESASTNQTSMYLCASTRTGGPYYEQYFGPGTRLTVT.

J is TRBJ1-2 and V is TRBV6-2 or TRBV6-3; the D gene is possibly TRBD1 (5 bases). Germline V CDR1 and CDR2: MNHEY, SVGEGT. Trimming cost V 2 bases and J 6 bases, with 13 bases left between them. This CDR3 has 14 residues. This CDR3 reads CASSYRGQAHGYTF. The CDR3 coding sequence is TGTGCCAGCAGTTACAGGGGCCAAGCCCATGGCTACACCTTC.

This chain connects TRBV30 to TRBJ1-2, with D tentatively TRBD1 (6 bases). CDR3 length: 18 amino acids. The V end lost 0 bases, the J end lost 8 bases, and 28 bases lay between the germline ends. CDR1 and CDR2 (germline): GTSNPN, SVGIG (reference sequence). As DNA, the CDR3 is TGTGCCTGGAGTGTACATCGTTTGGGGACAAAAAATAAAGAAGGCTACACCTTC. This codes for CAWSVHRLGTKNKEGYTF.

DNA of the CDR3: TGTGCCACCAGTGAATCTAGCGGGCTCCTCTTCAATGAGCAGTTCTTC. Its translation is CATSESSGLLFNEQFF. V and J are TRBV24-1 and TRBJ2-1, with TRBD2 identical over 8 bases. V shed 4 bases, J shed 6 bases, and the junction held 10 bases outside the gene matches. The germline CDR1 and CDR2 sequences are KGHDR and SFDVKD. The CDR3 length is 16 residues.

The chain joins TRBV28 to TRBJ2-1, with 11 bases lining up with TRBD2. The V segment lost 6 bases and the J segment 3 bases; nucleotides outside the gene matches: 7. This CDR3 comprises 16 residues. Germline-derived CDR1 and CDR2 are MDHEN and SYDVKM. CDR3 region: CASRITSGGIYNEQFF. CDR3 DNA sequence: TGTGCCAGCAGAATTACTAGCGGGGGTATCTACAATGAGCAGTTCTTC.

In regard to this clone: A read error is possible here, since a much larger clone lies one base away. The chain employs TRBV7-8 and TRBJ1-5; D gene uncertain. V was clipped by 0 bases and J by 2 bases, with 5 bases between them. This CDR3 region has 14 residues. Germline CDR1 is SGHVS and CDR2 is FQNEAQ. In DNA form, the CDR3 reads TGTGCCAGCAGCTTAGCGCAGGGCAATCAGCCCCAGCATTTT. Translating gives CASSLAQGNQPQHF.

V usage is TRBV5-6 and J usage is TRBJ1-2; 8 bases are a match to TRBD1. This CDR3 region has 14 residues. The V gene end was trimmed by 4 bases and the J gene end by 4 bases; junction bases not matched to a gene: 6. Germline CDR1 and CDR2: SGHDT and YYEEEE. The CDR3 sequence: CASSRGQGLYGYTF. The CDR3, as DNA: TGTGCCAGCAGCAGAGGACAGGGACTCTATGGCTACACCTTC.

The CDR3 DNA sequence: TGTGCCAGCAGCTTCCCGGGACAGGGAGTCTATGGCTACACCTTC. It is translated as CASSFPGQGVYGYTF. The V call is TRBV5-6, the J call TRBJ1-2, with 9 nucleotides matching TRBD1. The CDR3 is made up of 15 amino acids. Germline-derived CDR1 and CDR2 are SGHDT and YYEEEE. The junction had 6 bases not matched to a gene; V was cut back by 2 bases and J by 4 bases. Complete variable domain (other parts from reference TRBV5-6 and TRBJ1-2): DAGVTQSPTHLIKTRGQQVTLRCSPKSGHDTVSWYQQALGQGPQFIFQYYEEEERQRGNFPDRFSGHQFPNYSSELNVNALLLGDSALYLCASSFPGQGVYGYTFGSGTRLTVV.

The chain uses TRBV5-5 and TRBJ1-4, with 10 bases fitting TRBD1. Looked up from germline, CDR1 is SGHKS and CDR2 is YYEKEE (reference sequence). The CDR3 runs to 15 residues. Unmatched junction bases numbered 7, after V lost 4 bases and J lost 7 bases. CDR3 sequence reads: CASSNNGQGVEKLFF. DNA for the CDR3: TGTGCCAGCAGCAATAATGGACAGGGGGTTGAAAAACTGTTTTTT.

The CDR3: CASSLFAGDLNQPQHF. In DNA form, the CDR3 reads TGTGCCAGCAGCTTATTTGCAGGGGACCTAAATCAGCCCCAGCATTTT. The gene calls are TRBV7-2 and TRBJ1-5; TRBD1 is a possible D gene (6 bases). This CDR3 comprises 16 residues. Germline CDR1 SGHTA, CDR2 FQGNSA. V lost 2 bases to trimming and J lost 4 bases, with 15 bases between them.